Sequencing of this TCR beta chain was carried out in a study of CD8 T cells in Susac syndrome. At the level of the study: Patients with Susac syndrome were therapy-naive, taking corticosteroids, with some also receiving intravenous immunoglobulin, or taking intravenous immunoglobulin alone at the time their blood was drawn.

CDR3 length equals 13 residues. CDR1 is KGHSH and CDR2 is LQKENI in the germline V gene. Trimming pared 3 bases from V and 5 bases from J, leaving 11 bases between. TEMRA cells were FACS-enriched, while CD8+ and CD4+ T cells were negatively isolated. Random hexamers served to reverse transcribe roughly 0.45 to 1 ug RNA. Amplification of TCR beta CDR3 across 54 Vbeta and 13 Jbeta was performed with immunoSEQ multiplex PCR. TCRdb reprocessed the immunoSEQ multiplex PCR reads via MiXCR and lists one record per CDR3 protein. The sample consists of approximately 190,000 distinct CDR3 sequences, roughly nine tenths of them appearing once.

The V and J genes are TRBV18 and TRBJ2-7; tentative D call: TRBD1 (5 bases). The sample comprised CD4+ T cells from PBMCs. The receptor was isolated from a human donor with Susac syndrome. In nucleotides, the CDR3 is TGTGCCAGCTCACCCCCAGGGATCGACGAGCAGTACTTC. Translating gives CASSPPGIDEQYF.